Here is one T cell receptor beta chain with its context. This sample was taken from a study of cytomegalovirus exposure and HLA in healthy donors. CDR1 is SQVTM and CDR2 is ANQGSEA in the germline V gene. The CDR3 consists of 14 residues. V was clipped by 5 bases and J by 7 bases; unmatched bases: 8. Primers included in the PCR were 60 Vbeta and 13 Jbeta primers. Assay: immunoSEQ multiplex PCR; the TCRdb copy retains only in-frame clones and omits some. Of about 130,000 clones listed, roughly 79% are singletons. This TCR came from a woman aged 40-49 years in good health and CMV-seronegative. The source material was PBMCs. The rearrangement uses TRBV29-1 and TRBJ1-6; 7 positions match TRBD1. Written as DNA, the CDR3 is TGCAGCGTTACCCTTGGGACAGACAATTCACCCCTCCACTTT. It yields the protein CSVTLGTDNSPLHF.